The clone carrying this T cell receptor beta chain is a singleton in its sample. Antigen unknown. The germline V gene encodes CDR1 SEHNR and CDR2 FQNEAQ (reference sequence). The CDR3 has 14 amino acids. V was cut by 8 bases and J by 1 base, with 15 bases left in between. The time point is: neoterminal ileum biopsy at postoperative endoscopy, about 6 months after surgery. The data were obtained in a study of T cell repertoires in ileal Crohn's disease. The wider study: The M6 sample came from neoterminal ileum during colonoscopy after surgery.

Study-level results: Sorted CD8 T cells held more high-frequency clones than CD4.

Measured with immunoSEQ multiplex PCR; TCRdb has only the in-frame clones, and not every one. The sample includes about 12,000 clones, 82% of them seen just once. The sequence derives from an adult with Crohn's disease. The chain links TRBV7-9 to TRBJ2-7, with D tentatively TRBD2 (6 bases). Input material: ileal tissue. The CDR3 bases are TGTGCCAGCGACAAAGAGGGGACTTCCTACGAGCAGTACTTC. This sequence encodes CASDKEGTSYEQYF.